This passage covers 26 T cell receptor beta chains from one sample sequenced in a study of molecular identifiers for immune sequencing clone quantification. TCRdb used MiXCR to reprocess the PCR reads, holding one entry per CDR3 protein. The data show under 650,000 distinct CDR3 sequences, with approximately 20% seen just once and about 0.9% held by the top ten. Sequencing was performed on naive CD8+ T cells from blood, with Jurkat cell RNA spiked in. Subset of the sample: FACS-sorted CD8+CD4-CCR7+CD45RA+ naive T cells. The source of these receptors is a human donor in good health. Some libraries in this study had Jurkat cell RNA spiked in.

This clonotype was observed a single time. With a much larger clone just one base away, this may be a read error. The rearrangement links TRBV27 to TRBJ2-3; tentatively, D is TRBD1 (5 bases). There are 16 residues in the CDR3. Trimming shortened V by 5 bases and J by 8 bases, and 23 bases separated the two germline ends. From germline, CDR1 is MNHEY and CDR2 SMNVEV (reference sequence). CDR3 amino acids: CASSPPRAWGAGTQYF. The CDR3 DNA sequence: TGTGCCAGCAGTCCACCTAGGGCCTGGGGCGCAGGTACGCAGTATTTT.

This clonotype was seen a few times. The chain couples TRBV6-2 or TRBV6-3 to TRBJ2-3; 10 positions agree with TRBD2. The CDR3 runs 16 residues. Per germline, CDR1 MNHEY and CDR2 SVGEGT. With 4 bases clipped from V and 6 bases from J, the junction kept 10 bases outside the gene matches. In nucleotides, the CDR3 is TGTGCCAGCAGTTTCCTACTAGCGGGGTTGGGGGATACGCAGTATTTT. Its protein is CASSFLLAGLGDTQYF.

This clonotype showed up many times. The chain combines TRBV10-3 with TRBJ2-6, with D possibly TRBD1 on 5 matching bases. Germline V gene lookup returns CDR1 ENHRY and CDR2 SYGVKD. There are 14 residues in the CDR3. Trimming removed 10 bases at V and 4 bases at J, with 14 bases between. CDR3 protein: CASLAGPGANVLTF. The CDR3 bases are TGTGCCAGCCTGGCAGGGCCCGGGGCCAACGTCCTGACTTTC.

This clonotype was observed many times. The chain has TRBV6-2 or TRBV6-3 and TRBJ1-1, with TRBD1 matching over 8 bases. CDR1 MNHEY and CDR2 SVGEGT come from the germline V gene. J lost 4 bases, V lost 6 bases, and 10 bases had no gene match. CDR3 size: 15 residues. CDR3 residues: CASRFTGGVGTEAFF. Written as DNA, the CDR3 is TGTGCCAGCAGGTTTACAGGGGGAGTTGGCACTGAAGCTTTCTTT.

This clonotype was seen ten or more times. This chain uses TRBV20-1 with TRBJ2-3; D tentatively fits TRBD1 or TRBD2 (6 bases each). The CDR3 spans 15 residues. Germline CDR1 DFQATT, CDR2 SNEGSKA (reference sequence). Trimming took 7 bases from V and 5 from J, leaving 22 bases between them. The CDR3 coding sequence is TGCAGTGTAAATAGGGGGGTACAGCTTGAAGATACGCAGTATTTT. Protein sequence: CSVNRGVQLEDTQYF.

This clonotype was found many times. This chain joins TRBV5-1 and TRBJ2-4; a possible D gene is TRBD2 (5 bases). Germline V gene data show CDR1 as SGHRS and CDR2 as YFSETQ. The CDR3 consists of 18 residues. V was pared by 1 base and J by 9 bases, with 26 bases between. In DNA, the CDR3 is TGCGCCAGCAGCTTGTATCCCCGAGGGTCGGAGGTCCTGGGCATTCAGTACTTC. Translating it yields CASSLYPRGSEVLGIQYF.

This sequence joins TRBV19 and TRBJ2-7; weak D call: TRBD2 (5 bases). The CDR3 is 14 residues long. Germline loops: CDR1 LNHDA, CDR2 SQIVND (reference sequence). Trimming stripped 3 bases from V and 2 bases from J, with 11 bases between. Written as DNA, the CDR3 is TGTGCCAGTAGTATCAGCGGCGTCACCTACGAGCAGTACTTC. Encoded protein: CASSISGVTYEQYF.

The CDR3 coding sequence is TGTGCCATCTCGGACGCGACCTACGAGCAGTACTTC. Amino acids: CAISDATYEQYF. J is TRBJ2-7 and V is TRBV10-3; no definite D call. Germline loops: CDR1 ENHRY, CDR2 SYGVKD. This CDR3 has 12 amino acids. V was trimmed by 8 bases and J by 2 bases, leaving 10 bases between them.

This clonotype was counted between two and nine times. V gene TRBV20-1 combines with J gene TRBJ1-2; TRBD1 matches 9 bases. The CDR3 loop spans 16 amino acids. The trim removed 2 bases at V and 4 bases at J, leaving 11 bases unmatched. Germline CDR1 is DFQATT and CDR2 is SNEGSKA (reference sequence). This chain's CDR3 is CSARPLLDRGSYGYTF. DNA of the CDR3: TGCAGTGCTAGACCCCTGTTGGACAGGGGCTCCTATGGCTACACCTTC.

Only a few counts were recorded for this clonotype. The rearrangement joins TRBV6-2 or TRBV6-3 to TRBJ2-7; no definite D call. Germline V CDR1 and CDR2: MNHEY, SVGEGT. The CDR3 has 13 amino acids. Trimming took 6 bases from V and 3 from J, leaving 12 bases between them. Here the CDR3 DNA reads TGTGCCAGCAGCCTTCATGAATACTACGAGCAGTACTTC. This codes for CASSLHEYYEQYF.

This clonotype has a count of ten or more. The rearrangement joins TRBV29-1 to TRBJ2-1; D not resolved. Germline lookup yields CDR1 SQVTM and CDR2 ANQGSEA. This CDR3 has 12 amino acids. Trimming shortened V by 8 bases and J by 6 bases, and 14 bases separated the two germline ends. CDR3 region: CSLLDLGNEQFF. The CDR3 DNA reads as TGCAGCCTATTGGACCTAGGCAATGAGCAGTTCTTC.

This clonotype was detected ten times or more. For the CDR3, the DNA is TGTGCCAGCAGCTTGGTTCGAGGGGAGCGGGGCGAGCAGTACTTC. Protein: CASSLVRGERGEQYF. The chain uses TRBV5-6 and TRBJ2-7; 7 bases align to TRBD2. Germline V gene sequence: CDR1 SGHDT, CDR2 YYEEEE. This CDR3 spans 15 amino acids. Trimming removed 0 bases from V and 6 bases from J; junction bases left unmatched: 9.

This clonotype was picked up a small number of times. The CDR3 nucleotides are TGTGCCAGCAGTTTACGGGGCGACCCCTACAATGAGCAGTTCTTC. Residues: CASSLRGDPYNEQFF. The chain links TRBV27 to TRBJ2-1; the D call may be TRBD1 or TRBD2 (5 bases each). This CDR3 region has 15 residues. The germline V gene has CDR1 MNHEY and CDR2 SMNVEV (reference sequence). The V end lost 2 bases, the J end lost 2 bases, and 10 bases lay between the germline ends.

The chain joins TRBV27 to TRBJ2-7; TRBD1 matches at 9 bases. Per germline, CDR1 MNHEY and CDR2 SMNVEV (reference sequence). Trimming took 2 bases from V and 3 from J; bases not matched to a gene: 5. The CDR3 spans 15 residues. The CDR3 protein is CASSLLGTGYYEQYF. Written as DNA, the CDR3 is TGTGCCAGCAGTTTACTCGGGACAGGGTACTACGAGCAGTACTTC.

About this clonotype itself: Germline and junction disagree at one end, which may indicate a read error. The V call is TRBV5-1, the J call TRBJ2-7, with TRBD1 identical over 9 bases. This CDR3 comprises 16 residues. Looked up from germline, CDR1 is SGHRS and CDR2 is YFSETQ. CDR3 sequence: CAGSLASWDRADEQYF. The CDR3 nucleotides are TGCGCCGGCAGCTTGGCCTCTTGGGACAGGGCCGACGAGCAGTACTTC.

This clonotype was picked up many times. The rearrangement joins TRBV5-1 to TRBJ1-1; a weak D match, TRBD1 (6 bases). With 3 bases removed from V and 5 bases from J, the gap between germline ends came to 11 bases. CDR3 size: 13 residues. Per germline, CDR1 SGHRS and CDR2 YFSETQ. The CDR3 nucleotides read TGCGCCAGCAGCTGGTTAGGGGGGACTGAAGCTTTCTTT. Its protein product is CASSWLGGTEAFF.

Ten or more counts support this clonotype. The chain carries TRBV9 and TRBJ1-6, with 10 bases aligning to TRBD1. Unmatched junction bases numbered 8, after V lost 2 bases and J lost 6 bases. The length of the CDR3 is 17 residues. Germline CDR1 and CDR2: SGDLS and YYNGEE. The CDR3: CASSVNRDRGVNSPLHF. The DNA for the CDR3 is TGTGCCAGCAGCGTCAACCGGGACAGGGGAGTTAATTCACCCCTCCACTTT. The full variable domain, with the rest looked up from reference TRBV9 and TRBJ1-6, is DSGVTQTPKHLITATGQRVTLRCSPRSGDLSVYWYQQSLDQGLQFLIQYYNGEERAKGNILERFSAQQFPDLHSELNLSSLELGDSALYFCASSVNRDRGVNSPLHFGNGTRLTVT.

This clonotype occurred many times. The CDR3 sequence is CASSALTSGNTGELFF. CDR3 nucleotide sequence: TGTGCCAGCAGCGCTTTGACTAGCGGGAACACCGGGGAGCTGTTTTTT. V usage is TRBV9 and J usage is TRBJ2-2; 9 bases align to TRBD2. Germline-derived CDR1 and CDR2 are SGDLS and YYNGEE. The CDR3 is made up of 16 amino acids. The ends lost 3 bases at V and 1 base at J; junction bases unmatched: 4. Complete variable domain (other parts from reference TRBV9 and TRBJ2-2): DSGVTQTPKHLITATGQRVTLRCSPRSGDLSVYWYQQSLDQGLQFLIQYYNGEERAKGNILERFSAQQFPDLHSELNLSSLELGDSALYFCASSALTSGNTGELFFGEGSRLTVL.

This clonotype was seen at least ten times. V gene TRBV12-3 or TRBV12-4 combines with J gene TRBJ1-5; no clear D gene. CDR3 length equals 15 residues. The germline V and J ends were trimmed by 4 bases and 2 bases, with 12 bases remaining between them. DNA for the CDR3: TGTGCCAGCAGTTGGACCCCTTCGGGCAATCAGCCCCAGCATTTT. Amino acids: CASSWTPSGNQPQHF.

This clonotype came up many times. This chain connects TRBV12-3 or TRBV12-4 to TRBJ2-1; 8 bases agree with TRBD2. This CDR3 has 14 amino acids. J gave up 10 bases and V 5 bases, and 10 bases lay outside the gene matches. CDR3 protein: CASSHGLAPGEQFF. CDR3 DNA: TGTGCCAGCAGTCACGGACTAGCCCCAGGGGAGCAGTTCTTC.

This clonotype was seen more than once but under ten times. One end of the junction fails to match germline, which may point to a read error. The chain combines TRBV2 with TRBJ1-2; D ambiguous. The germline V gene has CDR1 SNHLY and CDR2 FYNNEI. The CDR3 has 15 amino acids. The CDR3 DNA sequence: TGTACCAGCAGTGAGGAGCCTAGTCACCTCTATGGCTACACCTTC. The encoded protein is CTSSEEPSHLYGYTF. The whole variable domain, remainder taken from reference TRBV2 and TRBJ1-2, is EPEVTQTPSHQVTQMGQEVILRCVPISNHLYFYWYRQILGQKVEFLVSFYNNEISEKSEIFDDQFSVERPDGSNFTLKIRSTKLEDSAMYFCTSSEEPSHLYGYTFGSGTRLTVV.

This clonotype was observed at least ten times. The chain links TRBV6-2 or TRBV6-3 to TRBJ1-5; maybe TRBD1 (6 bases). Germline values: CDR1 MNHEY, CDR2 SVGEGT. The CDR3 is 15 amino acids. V lost 1 base and J 4 bases, leaving 11 bases between the germline ends. The CDR3 DNA sequence: TGTGCCAGCAGTTACTTTGGGACAAATAATCAGCCCCAGCATTTT. Protein product: CASSYFGTNNQPQHF.

This clonotype was observed at least ten times. The chain employs TRBV18 and TRBJ2-5; D unresolved. V dropped 5 bases and J dropped 0 bases, with 7 bases sitting between them. This CDR3 region has 13 residues. CDR1 and CDR2 from the germline V gene are KGHSH and LQKENI. The CDR3 region has the DNA TGTGCCAGCTCAGCGACCTACCAAGAGACCCAGTACTTC. Its translation is CASSATYQETQYF.

The table lists this clonotype with a few counts. The chain uses TRBV3-1 and TRBJ2-7; tentatively, D is TRBD2 (6 bases). Trimming left V 1 base short and J 5 bases short, with 15 bases between. Germline CDR1 and CDR2: LGHDT and YNNKEL (reference sequence). This CDR3 has 15 amino acids. The DNA of the CDR3 is TGTGCCAGCAGCCAAGGGGCAGGGCCGGGGGACGAGCAGTACTTC. It specifies CASSQGAGPGDEQYF.

This clonotype was seen a handful of times. V gene TRBV30 combines with J gene TRBJ2-7; tentative D call: TRBD2 (7 bases). From germline, CDR1 is GTSNPN and CDR2 SVGIG (reference sequence). Trimming left V 1 base short and J 2 bases short, with 15 bases between. The CDR3 sequence is 15 residues long. CDR3 amino acids: CAWSAWRGRTYEQYF. The DNA of the CDR3 is TGTGCCTGGAGTGCCTGGCGGGGGCGGACCTACGAGCAGTACTTC. The full variable domain, rest sourced from reference TRBV30 and TRBJ2-7, is SQTIHQWPATLVQPVGSPLSLECTVEGTSNPNLYWYRQAAGRGLQLLFYSVGIGQISSEVPQNLSASRPQDRQFILSSKKLLLSDSGFYLCAWSAWRGRTYEQYFGPGTRLTVT.

This clonotype was counted at least ten times. The rearrangement uses TRBV11-2 and TRBJ2-5, with D unclear. The CDR3 loop spans 14 amino acids. V lost 2 bases and J 2 bases, leaving 9 bases between the germline ends. Germline CDR1 and CDR2: SGHAT and FQNNGV. CDR3 residues: CASSLSLDQETQYF. DNA of the CDR3: TGTGCCAGCAGCTTATCTCTTGATCAAGAGACCCAGTACTTC.